Below, one TCR beta chain is given with its context. Method: immunoSEQ multiplex PCR; TCRdb's copy keeps in-frame clones and lacks some. This sample has under 300,000 clones; 85% to 90% occur once, and the top ten carry approximately 5%. The sample is drawn from a study of blood T cell repertoires in COVID-19. Whole-study context: Acute and convalescent COVID-19 samples came from the United States, Italy and Spain.

V was cut by 4 bases and J by 2 bases, with 11 bases left in between. CDR3 length: 15 residues. Per the germline V gene, CDR1 is LGHDT and CDR2 is YNNKEL (reference sequence). This receptor was identified in a woman between 40 and 55 years old who had recovered from COVID-19. V and J are TRBV3-1 (or the pseudogene TRBV3-2) and TRBJ1-4; possible D gene TRBD1, 6 bases. The sequenced material came from peripheral blood. CDR3 nucleotide sequence: TGTGCCAGCAGCCCAACGAGGGGGACTAATGAAAAACTGTTTTTT. It encodes CASSPTRGTNEKLFF.